This TCR beta chain was identified during a study of shared clonotypes between healthy human individuals. About the research overall: CD8 memory received one plate per donor, CD8 naive two, CD4 memory three and CD4 naive three.

Study-wide results and limits: Clonotype sharing across a few donors was observed for about 5.5% of naive CD4 clonotypes.

CDR3 length: 14 amino acids. CDR1 is ENHRY, CDR2 SYGVKD, per germline. The V and J ends lost 7 bases and 0 bases respectively, with 12 bases between them. Every one of the donors was a Caucasian adult that lived in Nashville, Tennessee. A remark on this clone: Antigen specificity is unknown.

Samples underwent the assay at deep level. Here immunoSEQ multiplex PCR was the method, and the copy in TCRdb shows in-frame clones only, minus some. The table includes about 2.3 million clones, 85% to 95% detected once. The receptor's source is a young man in good health. Some clones in this sample may be carry-over from other donors' samples. The chain recombines TRBV10-3 with TRBJ1-1; D unresolved. Sequencing was performed on naive CD4+ T cells from PBMCs. Subset indicated: CD45RA+ positively selected. CDR3: CAIKEQRMNTEAFF. The DNA of the CDR3 is TGTGCCATCAAAGAGCAACGCATGAACACTGAAGCTTTCTTT.